Listed here are 27 T cell receptor beta chains from one sample, sequenced in a study of T cell repertoires in cytomegalovirus infection. TCRdb analysed the reads with MiXCR anew, one entry per CDR3 protein. This sample has about 700,000 distinct CDR3 sequences; about 30% occur once, and the top ten carry roughly 18%. These receptors' targets are unknown. The material was cultured PBMCs, obtained from culture after CMV antigen stimulation. The receptors were sampled from a human donor in good health (CMV status not recorded). Some clones in this sample may be carry-over from other donors' samples.

This clonotype was seen ten or more times. The chain has TRBV7-2 and TRBJ2-3; no clear D gene. This CDR3 contains 13 residues. V was clipped by 1 base and J by 2 bases, with 4 bases between them. Germline V lookup: CDR1 SGHTA, CDR2 FQGNSA. The CDR3 is CASSLEHTDTQYF. The CDR3, as DNA: TGTGCCAGCAGCTTAGAACACACAGATACGCAGTATTTT.

In its sample, this clonotype was seen a few times. The rearrangement uses TRBV7-7 and TRBJ2-2; tentatively, D is TRBD1 or TRBD2 (5 bases each). This CDR3 is 16 amino acids long. V was trimmed by 5 bases and J by 5 bases, leaving 18 bases between them. Germline lookup yields CDR1 SSHAT and CDR2 FNYEAQ (reference sequence). For the CDR3, the DNA is TGTGCCAGCAGCCCAGGGAGCCAGAGGGGAACCGGGGAGCTGTTTTTT. Its translation: CASSPGSQRGTGELFF. Full variable domain (outside the CDR3, taken from reference TRBV7-7 and TRBJ2-2): GAGVSQSPRYKVTKRGQDVTLRCDPISSHATLYWYQQALGQGPEFLTYFNYEAQPDKSGLPSDRFSAERPEGSISTLTIQRTEQRDSAMYRCASSPGSQRGTGELFFGEGSRLTVL.

The V gene is TRBV2, the J gene TRBJ2-1; 9 bases agree with TRBD1. The CDR3 spans 13 residues. Per the germline V gene, CDR1 is SNHLY and CDR2 is FYNNEI. The CDR3 DNA is TGTGCAAAACGGGACAGGGCTTACAATGAGCAGTTCTTC. It codes for CAKRDRAYNEQFF.

This clonotype showed up just a few times. The CDR3 sequence is CASSQDIPFRHISYEQYF. CDR3 in DNA: TGCGCCAGCAGCCAAGATATCCCCTTTCGCCATATCTCCTACGAGCAGTACTTC. The chain recombines TRBV4-3 with TRBJ2-7; D is undetermined. Germline V gene sequence: CDR1 LGHNA, CDR2 YSLEER. V was trimmed by 0 bases and J by 0 bases, leaving 18 bases between them. This CDR3 is built from 18 residues.

This clonotype turned up a few times. V and J are TRBV6-1 and TRBJ1-2, with D maybe TRBD1 (5 bases). Germline loops: CDR1 MNHNS, CDR2 SASEGT. CDR3 length equals 18 residues. V lost 1 base and J 8 bases, leaving 26 bases between the germline ends. The CDR3 nucleotides read TGTGCCAGCAGTGAAGATTTGAGCCAGGGCCGGACTCGATTCGGCTACACCTTC. As protein: CASSEDLSQGRTRFGYTF.

The chain couples TRBV29-1 to TRBJ2-3, with D uncertain. The germline gives CDR1 SQVTM, CDR2 ANQGSEA. The V and J ends lost 7 bases and 4 bases respectively, with 12 bases between them. This CDR3 spans 12 amino acids. The CDR3 coding sequence is TGCAGCGGGCGGTGGTCCTCAGATACGCAGTATTTT. Protein product: CSGRWSSDTQYF.

This clonotype showed up just once. One end of the junction fails to match germline, which may point to a read error. The chain couples TRBV4-1 to TRBJ2-7; D tentatively fits TRBD1 or TRBD2 (5 bases each). The CDR3 loop spans 13 amino acids. The germline CDR1 and CDR2 sequences are MGHRA and YSYEKL. CDR3 loop: CASSQRGFDEQYF. The CDR3 nucleotides are TGTGCCAGCAGCCAACGGGGCTTTGACGAGCAGTACTTC.

There are a few counts of this clonotype. The junction departs from the called germline gene at one end, perhaps through a read error. The chain recombines TRBV4-3 with TRBJ1-2; 9 nucleotides agree with TRBD1. This CDR3 has 13 amino acids. Germline loops: CDR1 LGHNA, CDR2 YSLEER. CDR3 sequence: CASSQTGGYGYTF. CDR3 DNA sequence: TGTGCCAGCAGCCAGACAGGGGGCTATGGCTACACCTTC.

This chain uses TRBV7-6 with TRBJ2-3, with D possibly being TRBD1 (5 bases). Trimming stripped 0 bases from V and 3 bases from J, with 7 bases between. This CDR3 has 14 amino acids. CDR1 and CDR2 from the germline V gene are SGHVS and FNYEAQ. CDR3 coding DNA: TGTGCCAGCAGCTTAGCACAGGAGACAGATACGCAGTATTTT. Translated: CASSLAQETDTQYF.

This clonotype has only a few counts. V is TRBV27 and J is TRBJ1-1; D is unclear. V lost 4 bases and J lost 0, with 9 bases in between. From germline, CDR1 is MNHEY and CDR2 SMNVEV (reference sequence). The CDR3 runs to 14 residues. The CDR3 DNA follows: TGTGCCAGCAGTTATGGGCCCATGAACACTGAAGCTTTCTTT. Protein: CASSYGPMNTEAFF.

This clonotype was counted only a few times. The chain is built from TRBV29-1 and TRBJ2-7; D possibly corresponds to TRBD1 (5 bases). The CDR3 covers 14 residues. Per germline, CDR1 SQVTM and CDR2 ANQGSEA. Trimming stripped 4 bases from V and 0 bases from J, with 13 bases between. CDR3 protein: CSVAGHENSYEQYF. The CDR3 bases are TGCAGCGTTGCCGGACACGAAAACTCCTACGAGCAGTACTTC.

The chain employs TRBV6-2 or TRBV6-3 and TRBJ2-7, with 7 bases fitting TRBD1. The CDR3 is 16 residues long. V shed 3 bases, J shed 7 bases, and the junction held 15 bases outside the gene matches. Germline V gives CDR1 MNHEY, CDR2 SVGEGT. CDR3 DNA sequence: TGTGCCAGCAGTTATCGAATTGGGACAGACCTACGAGAGCAGTACTTC. Amino acids: CASSYRIGTDLREQYF.

The chain recombines TRBV7-2 with TRBJ2-5; 12 bases line up with TRBD2. Trimming removed 5 bases from V and 4 bases from J; junction bases left unmatched: 8. CDR1 and CDR2 from the germline V gene are SGHTA and FQGNSA. This CDR3 is 16 amino acids long. DNA of the CDR3: TGTGCCAGCAGCGAAAAACTAGCGGGGGGTGGAGAGACCCAGTACTTC. The encoded protein is CASSEKLAGGGETQYF. The full variable domain, rest sourced from reference TRBV7-2 and TRBJ2-5, is GAGVSQSPSNKVTEKGKDVELRCDPISGHTALYWYRQSLGQGLEFLIYFQGNSAPDKSGLPSDRFSAERTGGSVSTLTIQRTQQEDSAVYLCASSEKLAGGGETQYFGPGTRLLVL.

This clonotype was counted a few times. V is TRBV5-1 and J is TRBJ2-2, with D possibly being TRBD1 (6 bases). The CDR3 loop spans 15 amino acids. Germline lookup yields CDR1 SGHRS and CDR2 YFSETQ. Trimming took off 4 bases at V and 4 bases at J, with 14 bases between the two ends. The CDR3 DNA reads as TGCGCCAGCAGCCTAGACAGGCCAAGCACCGGGGAGCTGTTTTTT. It is translated as CASSLDRPSTGELFF.

The rearrangement joins TRBV18 to TRBJ1-4; D possibly corresponds to TRBD1 (5 bases). The CDR3 length is 17 residues. Trimming removed 6 bases at V and 8 bases at J, with 25 bases between. CDR1 KGHSH and CDR2 LQKENI come from the germline V gene. CDR3 protein: CASSYDRPTHLSEKLFF. CDR3 DNA sequence: TGTGCCAGCTCCTACGACAGACCAACCCATTTATCCGAAAAACTGTTTTTT.

The V gene is TRBV4-3, the J gene TRBJ1-2; 9 positions agree with TRBD1. J gave up 4 bases and V 3 bases, and 6 bases lay outside the gene matches. The CDR3 length is 15 residues. CDR1 is LGHNA and CDR2 is YSLEER in the germline V gene. The CDR3 reads CASSHDRGGSYGYTF. Written as DNA, the CDR3 is TGCGCCAGCAGCCACGACAGGGGGGGGTCCTATGGCTACACCTTC.

This clonotype occurred a few times. The chain is built from TRBV7-9 and TRBJ2-7; D possibly matches TRBD1 or TRBD2 (6 bases each). Trimming removed 2 bases from V and 2 bases from J, with 19 bases in between. The CDR3 totals 17 residues. The germline gives CDR1 SEHNR, CDR2 FQNEAQ (reference sequence). CDR3 DNA: TGTGCCAGCAGCTTAACCGCCGGGGGCCCCGGAACCTACGAGCAGTACTTC. Amino acid sequence: CASSLTAGGPGTYEQYF.

In the case of this clonotype: The junction differs from germline at one of its ends, possibly a read error. The rearrangement uses TRBV4-1 and TRBJ1-2; 8 positions match TRBD1. CDR1 is MGHRA and CDR2 is YSYEKL in the germline V gene. The CDR3 has 15 residues. The CDR3 reads CASSQLGQGSYGYTF. The DNA for the CDR3 is TGTGCCAGCAGCCAACTCGGACAGGGAAGCTATGGCTACACCTTC.

This clonotype has just a few counts. This chain uses TRBV7-9 with TRBJ1-6; 8 positions match TRBD1. CDR1 and CDR2 from the germline V gene are SEHNR and FQNEAQ (reference sequence). The CDR3 sequence is 14 residues long. V shed 4 bases and J 7 bases; nucleotides not matched to a gene: 3. CDR3 nucleotides: TGTGCCAGCAGCTCATACAGGGGGAATTCACCCCTCCACTTT. Amino acids: CASSSYRGNSPLHF.

J is TRBJ2-7 and V is TRBV2, with unresolved D. This CDR3 has 14 amino acids. Per germline, CDR1 SNHLY and CDR2 FYNNEI. Between the trimmed V and J ends, which lost 3 bases and 0 bases, there was a span of 9 bases. The CDR3, as DNA: TGTGCCAGCAGTGAGGGTTCCCTCTCCTACGAGCAGTACTTC. Translating it yields CASSEGSLSYEQYF. Full variable domain (missing parts from reference TRBV2 and TRBJ2-7): EPEVTQTPSHQVTQMGQEVILRCVPISNHLYFYWYRQILGQKVEFLVSFYNNEISEKSEIFDDQFSVERPDGSNFTLKIRSTKLEDSAMYFCASSEGSLSYEQYFGPGTRLTVT.

The V call is TRBV20-1, the J call TRBJ1-5, with a possible D match to TRBD1 (5 bases). The CDR3 is made up of 16 amino acids. Germline loops: CDR1 DFQATT, CDR2 SNEGSKA (reference sequence). The V end was cut by 3 bases, the J end by 6 bases, with 21 bases between. The CDR3 region has the DNA TGCAGTGCTAGCTTCTATCGTACAGGTGATTTTCAGCCCCAGCATTTT. Translated: CSASFYRTGDFQPQHF.

V gene TRBV5-4 combines with J gene TRBJ2-3; 7 bases fit TRBD1. The germline gives CDR1 SGHNT, CDR2 YYREEE (reference sequence). CDR3 length: 15 residues. V was pared by 4 bases and J by 4 bases, with 9 bases of the junction left unmatched. DNA of the CDR3: TGTGCCAGCAGCCCAAGGGGGCGACCCTCAGATACGCAGTATTTT. This sequence encodes CASSPRGRPSDTQYF.

V and J are TRBV4-1 and TRBJ2-3; no reliable D call. Per the germline V gene, CDR1 is MGHRA and CDR2 is YSYEKL. CDR3 length: 13 amino acids. V gave up 4 bases and J gave up 2 bases, with 7 bases separating them. For the CDR3, the DNA is TGCGCCAGCAGCCCCCGAGTCACAGATACGCAGTATTTT. Residues: CASSPRVTDTQYF.

The chain couples TRBV24-1 to TRBJ2-2, with D perhaps matching TRBD1 (5 bases). Trimming removed 4 bases at V and 6 bases at J, with 11 bases between. CDR1 and CDR2 from the germline V gene are KGHDR and SFDVKD. The CDR3 runs to 14 residues. CDR3 bases: TGTGCCACCAGTGACACAGGTCGGGCCGGGGAGCTGTTTTTT. This encodes CATSDTGRAGELFF.

This clonotype was seen only a few times. The chain employs TRBV2 and TRBJ1-1; 7 bases map to TRBD1. CDR3 length equals 15 residues. V dropped 7 bases and J dropped 3; count of bases not matched to a gene: 11. The V gene's germline CDR1 is SNHLY and CDR2 FYNNEI. The CDR3 loop is CASTPRLGGYTEAFF. The CDR3, as DNA: TGTGCCAGCACCCCTCGTTTAGGGGGCTACACTGAAGCTTTCTTT.

The chain couples TRBV6-5 to TRBJ2-1; D is unresolved. The V gene lost 2 bases and the J gene lost 8 bases, with 4 bases spanning the gap. The CDR3 extends over 11 amino acids. Per the germline V gene, CDR1 is MNHEY and CDR2 is SVGAGI. As DNA, the CDR3 is TGTGCCAGCAGTTACAACTATGAGCAGTTCTTC. It is translated as CASSYNYEQFF.

This clonotype was seen only a few times. CDR3 in DNA: TGTGCCATCAGTGAGTCGACCCGGACAGGCCAAGAGACCCAGTACTTC. This gives the protein CAISESTRTGQETQYF. This chain uses TRBV10-3 with TRBJ2-5; 7 nucleotides match TRBD1. This CDR3 has 16 amino acids. Losses at the gene ends were 0 bases for V and 1 base for J; bases not matched to a gene: 5. Germline CDR1 ENHRY, CDR2 SYGVKD.